The 25 T cell receptor beta chains below come from one sample, sequenced in a study of beta chain features in type 1 diabetes (dated by TCRdb to the late 2010s). The full study reports these points: Type 1 diabetes patients showed a moderate but significant shortening of TCRB CDR3 length in all four CD4+ subsets.

Libraries were built with the immunoSEQ multiplex PCR assay. All of the isolated RNA was reverse transcribed with the High Capacity cDNA Reverse Transcription Kit, so expressed TCRB transcripts were sequenced. TCRdb re-hosts the immuneACCESS table, in-frame sequences only. Its copies lack some clones; in the studies checked, an unresolved V gene accounts for under half of them, and the cause for the rest is not known. This sample has over 120,000 clones in its table, and about 13% of those were observed once. The top ten clones comprise roughly 1.3% of the sample. Their antigens remain unidentified. Sequencing input: central memory CD4+ T cells from blood. These receptors all come from a man aged 18 to 29 with type 1 diabetes.

This chain links TRBV18 with TRBJ2-7, with TRBD1 matching 8 bases. Germline CDR1 reads KGHSH; CDR2 reads LQKENI. The ends lost 3 bases at V and 6 bases at J; junction bases unmatched: 7. The CDR3 is 14 amino acids. The CDR3 sequence is CASSPSRGPSEQYF. CDR3 nucleotides: TGTGCCAGCTCACCGAGCAGGGGGCCATCCGAGCAGTACTTC.

The rearrangement joins TRBV13 to TRBJ1-6; D not certain. CDR1 is PRHDT, CDR2 FYEKMQ, per germline (reference sequence). V was clipped by 3 bases and J by 6 bases, with 15 bases between them. This CDR3 has 16 amino acids. CDR3 sequence reads: CASSFLLSSVNSPLHF. The CDR3 DNA reads as TGTGCCAGCAGCTTTCTCCTCTCGTCAGTTAATTCACCCCTCCACTTT.

The table lists this clone with a few counts. V is TRBV11-2 and J is TRBJ1-1; D unresolved. The CDR3 totals 13 residues. Germline V gene sequence: CDR1 SGHAT, CDR2 FQNNGV. Trimming left V 2 bases short and J 3 bases short, with 7 bases between. CDR3 loop: CASSLSEDTEAFF. CDR3 DNA: TGTGCCAGCAGCTTAAGTGAGGACACTGAAGCTTTCTTT.

The rearrangement uses TRBV10-2 and TRBJ2-2, with D uncertain. Deletions cut 2 bases from V and 0 bases from J, with 7 bases between. The CDR3 totals 15 residues. The V gene's germline CDR1 is WSHSY and CDR2 SAAADI. The CDR3 spells CASSEKGTNTGELFF. The CDR3 coding sequence is TGCGCCAGCAGTGAGAAGGGTACGAACACCGGGGAGCTGTTTTTT.

This clone has just a few counts. V gene TRBV7-2 combines with J gene TRBJ2-3; tentatively, D is TRBD2 (7 bases). CDR1 SGHTA and CDR2 FQGNSA come from the germline V gene. The germline V and J ends were trimmed by 4 bases and 6 bases, with 20 bases remaining between them. There are 16 residues in the CDR3. The CDR3, as DNA: TGTGCCAGCAGCTGGGAGGGACAAACTGGGGGGGATACGCAGTATTTT. The encoded protein is CASSWEGQTGGDTQYF. The full variable domain, rest sourced from reference TRBV7-2 and TRBJ2-3, is GAGVSQSPSNKVTEKGKDVELRCDPISGHTALYWYRQSLGQGLEFLIYFQGNSAPDKSGLPSDRFSAERTGGSVSTLTIQRTQQEDSAVYLCASSWEGQTGGDTQYFGPGTRLTVL.

The chain employs TRBV6-5 and TRBJ1-1; D is ambiguous. From germline, CDR1 is MNHEY and CDR2 SVGAGI. The length of the CDR3 is 11 residues. V dropped 5 bases and J dropped 10 bases, with 11 bases sitting between them. Here the CDR3 DNA reads TGTGCCAGCAGTGGAGGGTACCGAGCTTTCTTT. Translating it yields CASSGGYRAFF.

This clone turned up a few times. The chain carries TRBV18 and TRBJ1-2, with D perhaps matching TRBD1 (6 bases). The germline gives CDR1 KGHSH, CDR2 LQKENI. The V end lost 3 bases, the J end lost 4 bases, and 12 bases lay between the germline ends. CDR3 length equals 14 residues. DNA for the CDR3: TGTGCCAGCTCACCGATGCTACAGGGCTATGGCTACACCTTC. This gives the protein CASSPMLQGYGYTF.

The V and J genes are TRBV5-4 and TRBJ2-1; D is uncertain. The ends were cut back, 3 bases at V and 0 bases at J, with 13 bases in the middle. Looked up from germline, CDR1 is SGHNT and CDR2 is YYREEE (reference sequence). This CDR3 has 16 amino acids. The chain's CDR3 is CASSSLLGSSYNEQFF. In DNA, the CDR3 is TGTGCCAGCAGCTCTCTACTGGGCAGCTCCTACAATGAGCAGTTCTTC.

The chain couples TRBV30 to TRBJ2-1; the match to TRBD2 covers 13 bases. CDR3 length equals 14 residues. V gave up 8 bases and J gave up 8 bases; unmatched junction bases: 9. The germline V gene has CDR1 GTSNPN and CDR2 SVGIG (reference sequence). The chain's CDR3 is CAIDTSGGADEQFF. CDR3 coding DNA: TGTGCCATTGATACTAGCGGGGGGGCCGATGAGCAGTTCTTC.

This clone was detected only a few times. V is TRBV28 and J is TRBJ1-2; D ambiguous. Germline V gene lookup returns CDR1 MDHEN and CDR2 SYDVKM. CDR3 length equals 11 residues. The germline V and J ends were trimmed by 3 bases and 7 bases, with 6 bases remaining between them. The DNA of the CDR3 is TGTGCCAGCAGTTTGAAGAGTGGCTACACCTTC. Its protein is CASSLKSGYTF.

This clone occurred a few times. The genes are TRBV5-1 and TRBJ1-1, with D maybe TRBD1 (6 bases). The CDR3 has 13 residues. With 7 bases removed from V and 0 bases from J, the gap between germline ends came to 10 bases. The germline gives CDR1 SGHRS, CDR2 YFSETQ. CDR3 residues: CASQQGLNTEAFF. The CDR3 coding sequence is TGCGCCAGCCAACAGGGCTTGAACACTGAAGCTTTCTTT.

The chain's CDR3 is CASSVEHENTEAFF. Here the CDR3 DNA reads TGTGCCAGCAGCGTAGAACACGAGAACACTGAAGCTTTCTTT. This chain connects TRBV9 to TRBJ1-1; D not resolved. The CDR3 extends over 14 amino acids. Germline V gives CDR1 SGDLS, CDR2 YYNGEE. V was clipped by 0 bases and J by 1 base, with 7 bases between them.

This clone was detected only a few times. The chain recombines TRBV7-6 with TRBJ2-1; D remains ambiguous. The germline V gene encodes CDR1 SGHVS and CDR2 FNYEAQ. This CDR3 is 11 amino acids long. V was pared by 5 bases and J by 9 bases, with 8 bases between. The chain's CDR3 is CASSHMAEQFF. The CDR3 region has the DNA TGTGCCAGCAGCCACATGGCTGAGCAGTTCTTC.

There are many counts of this clone. This sample includes further DNA sequences coding for the same CDR3. This chain connects TRBV30 to TRBJ2-7; the D is unclear. Deletions cut 0 bases from V and 4 bases from J, with 4 bases between. CDR3 length: 11 residues. Germline V gene data show CDR1 as GTSNPN and CDR2 as SVGIG (reference sequence). The CDR3 coding sequence is TGTGCCTGGAGTGTCTCGTACGAGCAGTACTTC. Its translation: CAWSVSYEQYF. The whole variable domain, remainder taken from reference TRBV30 and TRBJ2-7, is SQTIHQWPATLVQPVGSPLSLECTVEGTSNPNLYWYRQAAGRGLQLLFYSVGIGQISSEVPQNLSASRPQDRQFILSSKKLLLSDSGFYLCAWSVSYEQYFGPGTRLTVT.

This clone was picked up a small number of times. V and J are TRBV30 and TRBJ1-6; a weak D match, TRBD1 (6 bases). Trimming stripped 3 bases from V and 0 bases from J, with 12 bases between. The CDR3 spans 16 residues. The germline gives CDR1 GTSNPN, CDR2 SVGIG (reference sequence). CDR3 nucleotide sequence: TGTGCCTGGAGGGCTGGACAGAGCTCCTATAATTCACCCCTCCACTTT. Its translation is CAWRAGQSSYNSPLHF.

This clone occurred a few times. One end of the junction varies from germline; a read error may be responsible. V gene TRBV6-1 combines with J gene TRBJ2-7, with TRBD2 as a possible D gene (7 bases). The germline V gene has CDR1 MNHNS and CDR2 SASEGT. This CDR3 spans 15 amino acids. CDR3 protein: CASREGGAGMYEQYF. Here the CDR3 DNA reads TGTGCCAGCAGGGAAGGGGGAGCGGGGATGTACGAGCAGTACTTC.

V gene TRBV5-1 combines with J gene TRBJ2-2, with a weak D call TRBD1 (6 bases). The CDR3 runs 16 residues. Between the trimmed V and J ends, which lost 6 bases and 5 bases, there was a span of 20 bases. Germline V gene lookup returns CDR1 SGHRS and CDR2 YFSETQ. CDR3 protein: CASKVSGTTSTGELFF. DNA of the CDR3: TGCGCCAGCAAGGTCTCCGGGACAACATCTACCGGGGAGCTGTTTTTT.

This chain joins TRBV5-6 and TRBJ2-7; no definite D call. The CDR3 runs 15 residues. In germline, CDR1 is SGHDT, CDR2 YYEEEE. Trimming shortened V by 3 bases and J by 0 bases, and 13 bases separated the two germline ends. The CDR3 loop reads CASSSTSRSSYEQYF. DNA for the CDR3: TGTGCCAGCAGCTCCACCTCTCGGAGCTCCTACGAGCAGTACTTC.

This clone was recorded a few times. The chain has TRBV30 and TRBJ2-5; 7 bases align to TRBD1. After removal of 1 base from V and 2 bases from J, the junction contained 7 bases not matched to a gene. The CDR3 length is 15 residues. CDR1 is GTSNPN and CDR2 is SVGIG in the germline V gene (reference sequence). The CDR3 here is CAWSAKTGPQETQYF. The CDR3 DNA sequence: TGTGCCTGGAGTGCAAAGACAGGGCCTCAAGAGACCCAGTACTTC.

This clone has a handful of counts. The rearrangement uses TRBV25-1 and TRBJ2-3; the D is unclear. The CDR3 sequence is 13 residues long. Germline V gives CDR1 MGHDK, CDR2 SYGVNS. The V end was cut by 6 bases, the J end by 0 bases, with 7 bases between. The chain's CDR3 is CASSQGSTDTQYF. CDR3 coding DNA: TGTGCCAGCAGCCAAGGAAGCACAGATACGCAGTATTTT.

The rearrangement uses TRBV7-2 and TRBJ1-1; no clear D. This CDR3 spans 11 amino acids. V lost 6 bases and J 3 bases, leaving 5 bases between the germline ends. The germline CDR1 and CDR2 sequences are SGHTA and FQGNSA. CDR3 amino acids: CASSFYTEAFF. The CDR3 DNA sequence: TGTGCCAGCAGTTTCTACACTGAAGCTTTCTTT.

The J gene is TRBJ2-1, the V gene TRBV19; no reliable D call. Germline lookup yields CDR1 LNHDA and CDR2 SQIVND (reference sequence). CDR3 length: 15 amino acids. V gave up 5 bases and J gave up 0 bases, with 11 bases separating them. CDR3 protein: CASSPGPSSYNEQFF. CDR3 nucleotide sequence: TGTGCCAGTAGTCCCGGCCCCAGCTCCTACAATGAGCAGTTCTTC.

This clone was found a few times. The chain combines TRBV7-2 with TRBJ1-5; D gene uncertain. The V and J ends lost 5 bases and 4 bases respectively, with 12 bases between them. The germline CDR1 and CDR2 sequences are SGHTA and FQGNSA. The CDR3 runs 14 residues. The CDR3 is CASSLGIVNQPQHF. CDR3 nucleotides: TGTGCCAGCAGCCTAGGGATTGTAAATCAGCCCCAGCATTTT.

The chain links TRBV27 to TRBJ2-2; no clear D. The V and J ends lost 4 bases and 4 bases respectively, with 13 bases between them. Germline CDR1 MNHEY, CDR2 SMNVEV (reference sequence). The CDR3 has 15 residues. The CDR3 nucleotides read TGTGCCAGCAGTTGGTCAACCCAAGGCACCGGGGAGCTGTTTTTT. Its translation: CASSWSTQGTGELFF.

The rearrangement joins TRBV7-9 to TRBJ1-6; D possibly corresponds to TRBD1 (6 bases). V lost 4 bases, J lost 5 bases, and 21 bases lay in between. The CDR3 is 18 residues long. Per the germline V gene, CDR1 is SEHNR and CDR2 is FQNEAQ (reference sequence). The CDR3 loop is CASSSLGTSTGNNSPLHF. CDR3 DNA: TGTGCCAGCAGCTCCCTGGGGACCTCGACAGGAAATAATTCACCCCTCCACTTT.